This T cell receptor (beta chain) appears in the sequencing data of a study of PD-L1 blockade in urothelial cancer. Study-wide background: Most of the 29 patients were men who had bladder-origin urothelial cancer. Peripheral blood specimens exhibited a median yield of around 140,000 T cells.

This CDR3 has 16 amino acids. The germline CDR1 and CDR2 sequences are SNHLY and FYNNEI. With V trimmed by 6 bases and J by 5 bases, 7 bases remained unmatched. Method: immunoSEQ multiplex PCR; TCRdb's copy keeps in-frame clones and lacks some. The profile shows 84,000 or so clones, more than 75% of them singletons. Regarding time point: pretreatment peripheral blood. The sample in question was PBMCs, obtained around atezolizumab (anti-PD-L1) treatment. The receptor's source is a man in his sixties with urothelial cancer. The V and J genes are TRBV2 and TRBJ2-3, with 14 bases that match TRBD2. The CDR3 region is CASRKGLAGDQDTQYF. In DNA form, the CDR3 reads TGTGCCAGCAGGAAGGGACTAGCGGGAGATCAAGATACGCAGTATTTT.